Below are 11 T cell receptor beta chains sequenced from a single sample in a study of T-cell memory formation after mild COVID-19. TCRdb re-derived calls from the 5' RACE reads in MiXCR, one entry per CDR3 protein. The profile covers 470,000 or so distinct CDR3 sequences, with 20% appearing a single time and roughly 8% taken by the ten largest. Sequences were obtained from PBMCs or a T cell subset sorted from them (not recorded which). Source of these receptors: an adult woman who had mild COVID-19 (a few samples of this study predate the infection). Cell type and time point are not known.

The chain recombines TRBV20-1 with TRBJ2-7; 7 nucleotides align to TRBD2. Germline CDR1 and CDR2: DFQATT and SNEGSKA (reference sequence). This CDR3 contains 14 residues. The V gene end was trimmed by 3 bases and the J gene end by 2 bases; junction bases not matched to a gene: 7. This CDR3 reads CSASVPSGTYEQYF. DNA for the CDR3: TGCAGTGCTAGCGTCCCTAGCGGAACCTACGAGCAGTACTTC.

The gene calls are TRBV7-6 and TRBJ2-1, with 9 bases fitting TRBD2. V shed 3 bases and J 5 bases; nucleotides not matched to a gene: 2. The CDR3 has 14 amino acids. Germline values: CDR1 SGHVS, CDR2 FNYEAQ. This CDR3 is CASSFASGDNEQFF. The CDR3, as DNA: TGTGCCAGCAGCTTCGCTAGCGGGGACAATGAGCAGTTCTTC.

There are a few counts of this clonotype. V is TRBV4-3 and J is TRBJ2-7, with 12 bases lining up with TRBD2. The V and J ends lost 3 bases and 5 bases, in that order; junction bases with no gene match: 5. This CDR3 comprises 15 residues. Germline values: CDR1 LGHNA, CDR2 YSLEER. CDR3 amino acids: CASSHSRLAGDEQYF. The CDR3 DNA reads TGCGCCAGCAGCCACTCCCGACTAGCGGGAGACGAGCAGTACTTC.

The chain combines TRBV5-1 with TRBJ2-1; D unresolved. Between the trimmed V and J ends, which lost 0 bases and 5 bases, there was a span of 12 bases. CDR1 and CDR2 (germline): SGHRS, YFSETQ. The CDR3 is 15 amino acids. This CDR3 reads CASSLVSSQNNEQFF. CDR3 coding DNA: TGCGCCAGCAGCTTGGTGTCAAGCCAGAACAATGAGCAGTTCTTC.

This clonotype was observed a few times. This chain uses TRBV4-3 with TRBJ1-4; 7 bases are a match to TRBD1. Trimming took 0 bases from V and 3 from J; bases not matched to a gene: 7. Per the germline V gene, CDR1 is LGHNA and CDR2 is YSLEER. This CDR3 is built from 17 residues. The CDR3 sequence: CASSQDHRRGPNEKLFF. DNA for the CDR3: TGCGCCAGCAGCCAAGACCACCGGAGGGGGCCTAATGAAAAACTGTTTTTT.

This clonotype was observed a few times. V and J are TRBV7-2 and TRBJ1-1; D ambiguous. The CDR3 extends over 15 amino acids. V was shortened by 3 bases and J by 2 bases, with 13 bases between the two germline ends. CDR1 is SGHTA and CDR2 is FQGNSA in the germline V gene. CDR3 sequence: CASSFLGVGNTEAFF. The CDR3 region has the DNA TGTGCCAGCAGCTTCCTCGGGGTAGGAAACACTGAAGCTTTCTTT.

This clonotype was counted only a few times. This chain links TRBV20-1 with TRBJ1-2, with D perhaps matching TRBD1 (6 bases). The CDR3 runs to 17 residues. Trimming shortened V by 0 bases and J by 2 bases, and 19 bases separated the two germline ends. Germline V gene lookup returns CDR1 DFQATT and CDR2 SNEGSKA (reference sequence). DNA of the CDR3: TGCAGTGCTAGAGATCGTGTCGGGGGCTTGCACAACTATGGCTACACCTTC. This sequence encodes CSARDRVGGLHNYGYTF.

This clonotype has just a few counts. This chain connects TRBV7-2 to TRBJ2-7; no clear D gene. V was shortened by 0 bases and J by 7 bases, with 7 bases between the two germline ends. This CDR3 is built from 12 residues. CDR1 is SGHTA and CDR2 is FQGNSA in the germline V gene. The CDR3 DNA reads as TGTGCCAGCAGCTTAGCAGTGGGAGAGCAGTACTTC. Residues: CASSLAVGEQYF.

The CDR3 nucleotides read TGCAGCGTTGCGGACAGCTCTGGGGCCAACGTCCTGACTTTC. Translating it yields CSVADSSGANVLTF. The genes are TRBV29-1 and TRBJ2-6, with TRBD1 as a possible D gene (6 bases). The ends were cut back, 4 bases at V and 0 bases at J, with 7 bases in the middle. The CDR3 loop spans 14 amino acids. Germline CDR1 is SQVTM and CDR2 is ANQGSEA.

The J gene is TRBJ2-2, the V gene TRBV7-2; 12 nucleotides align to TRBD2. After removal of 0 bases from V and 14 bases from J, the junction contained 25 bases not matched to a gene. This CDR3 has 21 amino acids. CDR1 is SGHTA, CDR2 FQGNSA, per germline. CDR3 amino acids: CASSLARFGRTSGKSRVSLFF. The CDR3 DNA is TGTGCCAGCAGCTTAGCGCGGTTTGGGAGGACTAGCGGGAAGTCCCGAGTGTCTCTGTTTTTT.

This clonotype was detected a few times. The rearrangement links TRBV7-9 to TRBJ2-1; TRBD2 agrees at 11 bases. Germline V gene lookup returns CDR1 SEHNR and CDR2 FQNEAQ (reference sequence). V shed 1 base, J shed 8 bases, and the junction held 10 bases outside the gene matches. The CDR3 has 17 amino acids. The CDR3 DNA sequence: TGTGCCAGCAGCTTAGGCCGGGGTAGCGGGAGGGCCTATGAGCAGTTCTTC. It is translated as CASSLGRGSGRAYEQFF.